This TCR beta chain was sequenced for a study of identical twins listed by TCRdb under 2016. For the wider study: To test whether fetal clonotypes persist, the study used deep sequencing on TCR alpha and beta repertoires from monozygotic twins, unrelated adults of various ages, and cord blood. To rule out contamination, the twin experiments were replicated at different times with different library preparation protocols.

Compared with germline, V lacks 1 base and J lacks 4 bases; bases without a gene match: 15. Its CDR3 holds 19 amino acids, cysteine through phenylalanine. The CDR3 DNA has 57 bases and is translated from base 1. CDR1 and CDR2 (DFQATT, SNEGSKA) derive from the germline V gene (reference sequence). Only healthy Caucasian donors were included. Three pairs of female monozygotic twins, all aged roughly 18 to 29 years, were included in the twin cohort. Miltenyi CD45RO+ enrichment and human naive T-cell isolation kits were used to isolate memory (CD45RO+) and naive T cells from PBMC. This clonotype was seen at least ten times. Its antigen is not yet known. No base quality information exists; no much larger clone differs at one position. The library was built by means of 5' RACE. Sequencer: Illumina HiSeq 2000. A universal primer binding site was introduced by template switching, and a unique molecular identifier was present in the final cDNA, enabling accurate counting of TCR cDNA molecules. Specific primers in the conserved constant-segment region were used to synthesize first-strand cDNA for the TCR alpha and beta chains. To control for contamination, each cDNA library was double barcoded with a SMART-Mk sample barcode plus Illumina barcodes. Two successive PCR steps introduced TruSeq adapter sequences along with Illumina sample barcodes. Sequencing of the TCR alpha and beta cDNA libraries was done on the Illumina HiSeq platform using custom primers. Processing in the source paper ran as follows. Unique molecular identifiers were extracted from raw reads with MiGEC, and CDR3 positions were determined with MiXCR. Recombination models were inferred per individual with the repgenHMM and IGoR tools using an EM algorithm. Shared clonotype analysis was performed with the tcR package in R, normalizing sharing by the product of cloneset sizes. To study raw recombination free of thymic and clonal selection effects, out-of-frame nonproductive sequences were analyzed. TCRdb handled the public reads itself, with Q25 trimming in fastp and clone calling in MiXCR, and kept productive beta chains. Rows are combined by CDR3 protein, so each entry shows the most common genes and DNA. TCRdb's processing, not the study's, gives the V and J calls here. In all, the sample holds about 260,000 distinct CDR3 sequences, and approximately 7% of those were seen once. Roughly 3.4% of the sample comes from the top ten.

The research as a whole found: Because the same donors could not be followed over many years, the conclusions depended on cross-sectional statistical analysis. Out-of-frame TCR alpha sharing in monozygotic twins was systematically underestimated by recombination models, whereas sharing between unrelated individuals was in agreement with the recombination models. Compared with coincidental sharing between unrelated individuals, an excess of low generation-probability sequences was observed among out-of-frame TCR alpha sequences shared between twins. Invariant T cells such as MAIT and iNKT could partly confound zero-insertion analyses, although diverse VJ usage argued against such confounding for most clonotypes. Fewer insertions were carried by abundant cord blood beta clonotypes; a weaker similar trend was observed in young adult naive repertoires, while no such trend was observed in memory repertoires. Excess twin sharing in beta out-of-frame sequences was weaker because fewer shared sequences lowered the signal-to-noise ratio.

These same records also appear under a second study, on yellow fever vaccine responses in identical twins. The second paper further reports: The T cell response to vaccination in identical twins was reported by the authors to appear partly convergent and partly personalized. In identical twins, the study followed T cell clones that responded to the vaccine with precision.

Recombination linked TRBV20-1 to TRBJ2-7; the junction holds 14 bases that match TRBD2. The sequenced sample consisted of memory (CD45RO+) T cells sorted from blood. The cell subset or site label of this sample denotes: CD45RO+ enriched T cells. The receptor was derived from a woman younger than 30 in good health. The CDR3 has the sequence CSARARPGTSGGTFYEQYF. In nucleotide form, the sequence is TGCAGTGCTAGAGCCCGGCCGGGGACTAGCGGGGGAACCTTTTACGAGCAGTACTTC.